Reported below is one T cell receptor (beta chain). Its antigen is not identified. Sequenced by immunoSEQ multiplex PCR; TCRdb stores in-frame clones only, minus some. The table includes 200,000 or so clones, 60% to 80% detected once. The CDR3 is 16 amino acids. Germline lookup yields CDR1 SQVTM and CDR2 ANQGSEA. V lost 1 base, J lost 0 bases, and 16 bases lay in between. This record belongs to a study of cytotoxic CD8 clonotypes in ibrutinib-treated CLL. Study in general: Included were 11 relapsed/refractory and 15 treatment-naive patients, of whom 17 were IGHV unmutated.

Study observations and caveats: The study found clonality rose at ibrutinib response, then fell toward baseline at progression.

The TCR was taken from a human donor with chronic lymphocytic leukemia. The material sequenced was PBMCs, taken after 12 months of ibrutinib treatment. The chain is built from TRBV29-1 and TRBJ2-7, with D tentatively TRBD1 (5 bases). The CDR3: CSVEGWTSRSSYEQYF. CDR3 in DNA: TGCAGCGTTGAAGGGTGGACATCTCGTAGCTCCTACGAGCAGTACTTC.